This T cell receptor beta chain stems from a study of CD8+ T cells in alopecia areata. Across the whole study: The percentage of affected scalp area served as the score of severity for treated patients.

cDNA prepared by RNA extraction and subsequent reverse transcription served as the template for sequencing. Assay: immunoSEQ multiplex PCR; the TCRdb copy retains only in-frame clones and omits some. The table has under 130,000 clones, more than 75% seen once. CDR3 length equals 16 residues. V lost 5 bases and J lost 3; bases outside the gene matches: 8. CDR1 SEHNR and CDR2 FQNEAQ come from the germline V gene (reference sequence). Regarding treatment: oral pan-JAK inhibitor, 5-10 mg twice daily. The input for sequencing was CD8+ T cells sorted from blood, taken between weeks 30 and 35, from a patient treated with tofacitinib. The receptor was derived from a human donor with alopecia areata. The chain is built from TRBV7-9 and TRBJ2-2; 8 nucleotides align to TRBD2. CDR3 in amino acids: CASSETTAGDTGELFF. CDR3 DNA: TGTGCCAGCAGCGAGACCACAGCGGGGGACACCGGGGAGCTGTTTTTT.